The rows below give T cell receptor beta chains drawn from one sample of a study of shared clonotypes between healthy human individuals. TCRdb keeps only in-frame clones here, not all; method: immunoSEQ multiplex PCR. This table has some 2,500,000 clones, roughly 93% appearing once. The sequencing input was naive CD4+ T cells from PBMCs. The receptor set was obtained from a man aged 18 to 30 in good health. Some clones in this sample may be carry-over from other donors' samples. Each CDR3 is given with its conserved first and last residue. A D gene is named only where the DNA matches it firmly. The size field is filled for only some rows; it gives once, few, many or a size class.

TRBJ2-6 - TRBV19 many TGTGCCAGTAGTATAACACCGCCTGGGGCCAACGTCCTGACTTTC CASSITPPGANVLTF
TRBJ2-5 - TRBV2 once TGTGCCAGCAGTGCCCTCGGACAGCTACAAGAGACCCAGTACTTC CASSALGQLQETQYF
TRBJ1-6 - TRBV30 - TGTGCCTGGAGTGTACCGGGCAACTTAAAATTTTCACCCCTCCACTTT CAWSVPGNLKFSPLHF
TRBJ2-7 TRBD1 TRBV7-9 - TGTGCCAGCAGCCCTCGGACAGGCCAAGCCTACGAGCAGTACTTC CASSPRTGQAYEQYF
TRBJ2-2 TRBD2 TRBV6-4 - TGTGCCAGCACCAACCGACCGGGACCGGGAGGCGGGGAGCTGTTTTTT CASTNRPGPGGGELFF
TRBJ2-2 TRBD2 TRBV15 - TGTGCCACCAGCAGAGGGGGCGGGAGTGTCTCCGGGGAGCTGTTTTTT CATSRGGGSVSGELFF
TRBJ1-1 TRBD1 TRBV5-1 - TGCGCCAGCAGCGCCGGGACAGGGAACACTGAAGCTTTCTTT CASSAGTGNTEAFF
TRBJ2-3 - TRBV5-1 - TGCGCCAGCAGCCCGGCAGGATTACTCACAGATACGCAGTATTTT CASSPAGLLTDTQYF
TRBJ2-3 - TRBV5-1 - TGCGCCAGCAGCCGGTTTAGGGCAGATACGCAGTATTTT CASSRFRADTQYF
TRBJ2-7 TRBD1 TRBV5-4 - TGTGCCAGCAGCTTCGGGACAGGCGACTACGAGCAGTACTTC CASSFGTGDYEQYF